This entry lists 5 T cell receptor beta chains sequenced from one sample in a study of T cell repertoires in cytomegalovirus infection. No antigen has been identified for these receptors. TCRdb re-derived calls from the reads in MiXCR, one entry per CDR3 protein. The sample comprises approximately 110,000 distinct CDR3 sequences, 30% to 35% of which are singletons, and less than 45% rests with the top ten. The sequencing here drew on CD8+ T cells from cultured PBMCs, taken from culture after CMV antigen stimulation. The receptors originated from a human donor in good health (CMV status not recorded). Some clones in this sample may be carry-over from other donors' samples.

The chain employs TRBV19 and TRBJ1-1; no clear D. The CDR3 has 12 amino acids. The germline V gene has CDR1 LNHDA and CDR2 SQIVND (reference sequence). The V gene lost 4 bases and the J gene lost 5 bases, with 8 bases spanning the gap. The CDR3 sequence: CASSTGRTEAFF. In nucleotides, the CDR3 is TGTGCCAGTAGTACCGGACGGACTGAAGCTTTCTTT. Variable domain in full (rest from reference TRBV19 and TRBJ1-1): DGGITQSPKYLFRKEGQNVTLSCEQNLNHDAMYWYRQDPGQGLRLIYYSQIVNDFQKGDIAEGYSVSREKKESFPLTVTSAQKNPTAFYLCASSTGRTEAFFGQGTRLTVV.

This clonotype was seen more than once but under ten times. The chain uses TRBV7-1 and TRBJ2-1; tentative D call: TRBD2 (5 bases). TRBV7-1 is an ORF for which the function is uncertain. V was clipped by 3 bases and J by 1 base, with 16 bases between them. There are 17 residues in the CDR3. The CDR3 DNA follows: TGTGCCAGCAGCTCGAATAGCGTAGGTAGTTCCTACAATGAGCAGTTCTTC. Translation gives CASSSNSVGSSYNEQFF.

This chain links TRBV4-1 with TRBJ1-2; no definite D call. The CDR3 spans 17 residues. The ends were cut back, 0 bases at V and 4 bases at J, with 18 bases in the middle. The V gene's germline CDR1 is MGHRA and CDR2 YSYEKL. The DNA for the CDR3 is TGCGCCAGCAGCCAAGATCCCCCCCCCGGGGTGGCCTATGGCTACACCTTC. This translates into CASSQDPPPGVAYGYTF.

The gene calls are TRBV15 and TRBJ2-3, with TRBD2 identical over 8 bases. The germline gives CDR1 LNHNV, CDR2 YYDKDF (reference sequence). V shed 1 base and J 0 bases; nucleotides not matched to a gene: 6. The CDR3 runs 17 residues. CDR3 in DNA: TGTGCCACCAGCAGAGCTGGTCGGGGGGGAAGCACAGATACGCAGTATTTT. Amino acids: CATSRAGRGGSTDTQYF.

In this sample, this clonotype turned up a few times. V gene TRBV10-3 combines with J gene TRBJ2-5; 8 bases align to TRBD2. J gave up 5 bases and V 6 bases, and 11 bases lay outside the gene matches. Germline V gives CDR1 ENHRY, CDR2 SYGVKD. The CDR3 contains 15 residues. CDR3 in amino acids: CAISGGARVAETQYF. For the CDR3, the DNA is TGTGCCATCAGCGGGGGGGCCAGGGTGGCTGAGACCCAGTACTTC.